The 8 T cell receptor beta chains below were found in one sample sequenced in a study of shared clonotypes between healthy human individuals. Repertoires were generated with immunoSEQ multiplex PCR, while TCRdb's copy carries only in-frame clones and drops some. The table includes 2 million to 2.5 million clones, under 95% detected once. What was sequenced was naive CD4+ T cells from PBMCs. The subset is: CD45RA+ positively selected. The origin of the receptors is a man aged 18-30 years in good health. Some clones in this sample may be carry-over from other donors' samples.

The chain has TRBV6-6 and TRBJ1-2; D perhaps matches TRBD1 (6 bases). CDR1 and CDR2 (germline): MNHNY, SVGAGI (reference sequence). There are 12 residues in the CDR3. The V end lost 10 bases, the J end lost 7 bases, and 16 bases lay between the germline ends. CDR3 bases: TGTGCCACCGCCGGGGGGCCCTTTGGCTACACCTTC. Protein: CATAGGPFGYTF.

The rearrangement uses TRBV7-2 and TRBJ1-5; 8 bases line up with TRBD1. Germline-derived CDR1 and CDR2 are SGHTA and FQGNSA. V gave up 1 base and J gave up 0 bases; unmatched junction bases: 2. There are 16 residues in the CDR3. Here the CDR3 reads CASSLVTGGSNQPQHF. The CDR3 DNA is TGTGCCAGCAGCTTAGTTACAGGGGGTAGCAATCAGCCCCAGCATTTT. Variable domain in full (rest from reference TRBV7-2 and TRBJ1-5): GAGVSQSPSNKVTEKGKDVELRCDPISGHTALYWYRQSLGQGLEFLIYFQGNSAPDKSGLPSDRFSAERTGGSVSTLTIQRTQQEDSAVYLCASSLVTGGSNQPQHFGDGTRLSIL.

V usage is TRBV5-3 and J usage is TRBJ1-4; a possible D gene is TRBD1 (5 bases). TRBV5-3 is classed as an ORF, of uncertain function. The V and J ends lost 3 bases and 3 bases respectively, with 18 bases between them. This CDR3 has 17 amino acids. In DNA, the CDR3 is TGTGCCAGAAGCTGGAGGAAGCGGGGGACTCCTAATGAAAAACTGTTTTTT. Encoded protein: CARSWRKRGTPNEKLFF.

Here the CDR3 reads CASSLTAQSYNEQFF. The CDR3 nucleotides are TGTGCCAGCAGCTTAACCGCCCAGTCCTACAATGAGCAGTTCTTC. The chain is built from TRBV7-3 and TRBJ2-1; unclear D gene. The germline V gene encodes CDR1 SGHTA and CDR2 FQGTGA. This CDR3 region has 15 residues. V gave up 0 bases and J gave up 1 base, with 7 bases separating them.

With regard to this clone: The sample carries other DNA sequences with the same CDR3. This chain connects TRBV2 to TRBJ2-7, with D maybe TRBD1 (6 bases). Trimming stripped 3 bases from V and 4 bases from J, with 13 bases between. Germline V gene lookup returns CDR1 SNHLY and CDR2 FYNNEI. This CDR3 region has 14 residues. CDR3 coding DNA: TGTGCCAGCAGTGATCAGGGGCGAGGGTACGAGCAGTACTTC. Amino acid sequence: CASSDQGRGYEQYF.

The chain recombines TRBV11-2 with TRBJ2-7; D is uncertain. Germline V gene lookup returns CDR1 SGHAT and CDR2 FQNNGV. The CDR3 is made up of 13 amino acids. Trimming left V 6 bases short and J 1 base short, with 10 bases between. DNA for the CDR3: TGTGCCAGCAGTTCAGGCGTATCCTACGAGCAGTACTTC. This translates into CASSSGVSYEQYF.

This clone was picked up a small number of times. The chain has TRBV28 and TRBJ1-1; D is perhaps TRBD1 (5 bases). V was clipped by 6 bases and J by 0 bases, with 11 bases between them. Germline V gene data show CDR1 as MDHEN and CDR2 as SYDVKM. This CDR3 comprises 14 residues. The CDR3 region is CASRMGQLNTEAFF. DNA of the CDR3: TGTGCCAGCAGAATGGGGCAGTTGAACACTGAAGCTTTCTTT.

The genes are TRBV5-6 and TRBJ2-3; a possible D gene is TRBD2 (6 bases). Germline V lookup: CDR1 SGHDT, CDR2 YYEEEE. Trimming stripped 2 bases from V and 3 bases from J, with 16 bases between. This CDR3 has 16 amino acids. CDR3 loop: CASSFVSAGGTDTQYF. CDR3 in DNA: TGTGCCAGCAGCTTCGTTTCGGCCGGGGGAACAGATACGCAGTATTTT.